The rows below give T cell receptor beta chains drawn from one sample of a study of beta chain features in type 1 diabetes. Clones were read by immunoSEQ multiplex PCR, and TCRdb kept only the in-frame ones, dropping some. The profile shows some 640,000 clones, more than 13% of them singletons. Specimen: naive CD4+ T cells from blood. The receptor set was obtained from a man aged 18 to 35 with type 1 diabetes. CDR3s include the opening cysteine and the closing phenylalanine or tryptophan. Each record gives: J gene, V gene, clone size, D gene, CDR3 DNA, CDR3 protein. A D gene is named only where the DNA matches it firmly. The size field is filled for only some rows; it gives once, few, many or a size class.

TRBJ1-1 TRBV5-1 few - TGCGCCAGCAGCTACGGGATACCGACTGGCACTGAAGCTTTCTTT CASSYGIPTGTEAFF
TRBJ1-1 TRBV29-1 few - TGCAGCGTTGATGCGTTGTACACTGAAGCTTTCTTT CSVDALYTEAFF
TRBJ2-7 TRBV29-1 few - TGCAGCGTTTGTCGACAGAGCTCCTACGAGCAGTACTTC CSVCRQSSYEQYF
TRBJ2-3 TRBV7-2 few - TGTGCCAGCAGCTATCTATCCGATACGCAGTATTTT CASSYLSDTQYF
TRBJ2-7 TRBV2 few - TGTGCCAGCAGCCCCTTGGGCATGGGGTACGAGCAGTACTTC CASSPLGMGYEQYF
TRBJ2-3 TRBV14 - - TGTGCCAGCAGTCTTGGGACATTCGCGAGCACAGATACGCAGTATTTT CASSLGTFASTDTQYF
TRBJ1-2 TRBV7-9 - - TGTGCCAGCAGCTTAGCTGATGGGCCCTATGGCTACACCTTC CASSLADGPYGYTF
TRBJ1-4 TRBV19 - - TGTGCCAGTAGTGCACCGAACTGGGGTGCAACTAATGAAAAACTGTTTTTT CASSAPNWGATNEKLFF
TRBJ2-2 TRBV9 few TRBD1 TGTGCCAGCAGCGTGAGGGGGCGAGTGGCCGGGGAGCTGTTTTTT CASSVRGRVAGELFF
TRBJ2-1 TRBV14 few TRBD1 TGTGCCAGCAGCCCGCCGGGGACAGGGGTTCGGGGTGAGCAGTTCTTC CASSPPGTGVRGEQFF
TRBJ2-5 TRBV5-4 - - TGTGCCAGCAGCTCGGAGGCCGAGACTTTCCAAGAGACCCAGTACTTC CASSSEAETFQETQYF
TRBJ1-5 TRBV5-6 - - TGTGCCAGCAGCTCCAGGACCACTAGCAATCAGCCCCAGCATTTT CASSSRTTSNQPQHF
TRBJ2-7 TRBV29-1 - - TGCAGCCCCGCCCCGGACGGAGGGCAGGGAGTACCCTACGAGCAGTACTTC CSPAPDGGQGVPYEQYF
TRBJ1-1 TRBV4-3 - - TGCGCCAGCAGCCAAGAGCCTAGGAGCACTGAAGCTTTCTTT CASSQEPRSTEAFF
TRBJ1-5 TRBV6-6 - - TGTGCCAGCAGTTACTACAGGGAAGATCAGCCCCAGCATTTT CASSYYREDQPQHF
TRBJ1-2 TRBV6-6 - - TGTGCCAGCAGTACGACAGACGGGAACTATGGCTACACCTTC CASSTTDGNYGYTF
TRBJ2-2 TRBV28 - TRBD2 TGTGCCAGCGTCCCCTGGGGGACTAGCGGAACCGGGGAGCTGTTTTTT CASVPWGTSGTGELFF
TRBJ1-2 TRBV14 - - TGTGCCAGCAGCCAAGAACTAAGGGGCGGCTATGGCTACACCTTC CASSQELRGGYGYTF
TRBJ1-1 TRBV5-4 few - TGTGCCAGCAGCCCCGGACGGATGAACACTGAAGCTTTCTTT CASSPGRMNTEAFF
TRBJ2-2 TRBV7-2 - - TGTGCCAGCAGCCCCCAGGGGGGCCTGAACACCGGGGAGCTGTTTTTT CASSPQGGLNTGELFF
TRBJ2-5 TRBV7-2 - - TGTGCCAGCAGCTCGACTGTAGGTTCTCTAGAGACCCAGTACTTC CASSSTVGSLETQYF
TRBJ2-5 TRBV28 - TRBD2 TGTGCCAGCAGTTCCTTGACTAGCGGGCAAGAGACCCAGTACTTC CASSSLTSGQETQYF
TRBJ2-7 TRBV4-1 few TRBD1 TGCGCCAGCAGCGTGACAGGGGCCTCCTACGAGCAGTACTTC CASSVTGASYEQYF
TRBJ1-6 TRBV14 - - TGTGCCAGCAGCCAAGATTCAAGGCGGGGCGGCCTCCACTTT CASSQDSRRGGLHF
TRBJ1-1 TRBV23-1 - - TGCGCCAGGATAAAAGGGGGGGGAGACACTGAAGCTTTCTTT CARIKGGGDTEAFF
TRBJ2-4 TRBV4-1 - TRBD2 TGCGCCAGCAGCCAGAGGGAGGGGACTAGCGGTATTCAGTACTTC CASSQREGTSGIQYF
TRBJ1-2 TRBV2 few - TGTGCCAGCAGTGAAGATCGGTATGGCTACACCTTC CASSEDRYGYTF
TRBJ1-4 TRBV25-1 - TRBD1 TGTGCCACCAACAGGGGGCTGGGTGAAAAACTGTTTTTT CATNRGLGEKLFF
TRBJ2-7 TRBV6-5 few TRBD2 TGTGCCAGCAGTTACGCCGAGGCTAGCGGGATCTACGAGCAGTACTTC CASSYAEASGIYEQYF
TRBJ2-1 TRBV9 few TRBD2 TGTGCCAGCAGCGCGGGACTAGCGGAGTCACTGGGGGACAATGAGCAGTTCTTC CASSAGLAESLGDNEQFF
TRBJ1-1 TRBV28 - TRBD1 TGTGCCAGCAGTGACTATCGGACAGGGGAAGCTTTCTTT CASSDYRTGEAFF
TRBJ2-5 TRBV11-2 few TRBD2 TGTGCCAGCAGCTTGCTTCTAGCGGGGGGATCAGAGACCCAGTACTTC CASSLLLAGGSETQYF
TRBJ2-6 TRBV30 - TRBD1 TGTGCCTGGTCAGGGGGCCGTGGGGCCAACGTCCTGACTTTC CAWSGGRGANVLTF
TRBJ1-1 TRBV11-2 few - TGTGCCAGCAGCTTAGTAGGGAGGAATTTCAGGGATAGCGAAGCTTTCTTT CASSLVGRNFRDSEAFF
TRBJ2-7 TRBV29-1 - - TGCAGCGTTGAAGGCCGTAGGGGGTATAGTGGCGGCGACGAGCAGTACTTC CSVEGRRGYSGGDEQYF
TRBJ1-2 TRBV4-3 few - TGCGCCAGCAGCCAAGGGACAGCTACTTTCTATGGCTACACCTTC CASSQGTATFYGYTF
TRBJ1-4 TRBV2 few TRBD1 TGTGCCAGCAGTCCTCTCCGGGACAGATATGCAACTAATGAAAAACTGTTTTTT CASSPLRDRYATNEKLFF
TRBJ2-5 TRBV29-1 - TRBD1 TGCAGCGTTGGCCGACAGGGGGGCGAGACCCAGTACTTC CSVGRQGGETQYF
TRBJ2-7 TRBV7-6 few - TGTGCCAGCAGCTTAGATGGCGGTGGAGCCTACGAGCAGTACTTC CASSLDGGGAYEQYF
TRBJ1-4 TRBV7-9 many - TGTGCCAGCAGTCAATTGGATCATGAAAAACTGTTTTTT CASSQLDHEKLFF